This T cell receptor (beta chain) was captured by sequencing in a study of breast tumors, draining lymph nodes, adjacent tissues. TCRdb reanalysed the multiplex PCR reads using MiXCR and keeps one entry per CDR3 protein. The table has 150,000 to 200,000 distinct CDR3 sequences, about 33% seen once. This clonotype was detected a few times. Its target is not known. This CDR3 is 15 amino acids long. Trimming removed 5 bases at V and 2 bases at J, with 15 bases between. Study-level findings and limits: Compared with basal-like, luminal-like tumors shared significantly more repertoire with nontumor tissue. Tumor T cell lymph node origin was a supported hypothesis, not proven. Compared with lymph nodes, tumors were less diverse; compared with nontumor tissue, more.

Samples came from axillary lymph nodes draining the breast cancer. Sequencing was carried out using axillary lymph node tissue. The J gene is TRBJ1-1, the V gene TRBV12-3 or TRBV12-4, with a tentative D call TRBD1 (5 bases). This TCR came from a female donor with breast cancer. Some clones in this sample may be carry-over from other donors' samples. The CDR3 region is CASSAQAGTNTEAFF. In DNA form, the CDR3 reads TGTGCCAGCAGTGCCCAGGCGGGGACTAACACTGAAGCTTTCTTT.